One sample yielded the 23 T cell receptor beta chains listed below, sequenced in a study of control samples from healthy donors and cancer patients. Method: immunoSEQ multiplex PCR; TCRdb's copy keeps in-frame clones and lacks some. The sample has over 150,000 clones; 94% are singletons. Specimen: blood. These TCRs come from a woman younger than 30 in good health.

The rearrangement links TRBV28 to TRBJ1-5; D is unclear. Trimming stripped 6 bases from V and 3 bases from J, with 18 bases between. Germline V gene sequence: CDR1 MDHEN, CDR2 SYDVKM. The length of the CDR3 is 16 residues. CDR3 in DNA: TGTGCCAGCAGCCTCACTCGAGGGCCCTTCAATCAGCCCCAGCATTTT. Translation: CASSLTRGPFNQPQHF. The full variable domain, in which reference TRBV28 and TRBJ1-5 provide the parts outside the CDR3, is DVKVTQSSRYLVKRTGEKVFLECVQDMDHENMFWYRQDPGLGLRLIYFSYDVKMKEKGDIPEGYSVSREKKERFSLILESASTNQTSMYLCASSLTRGPFNQPQHFGDGTRLSIL.

J is TRBJ2-7 and V is TRBV3-1 (or the pseudogene TRBV3-2), with 11 positions matching TRBD2. Germline V gene sequence: CDR1 LGHDT, CDR2 YNNKEL (reference sequence). The CDR3 contains 16 residues. V was clipped by 4 bases and J by 3 bases; unmatched bases: 8. The CDR3 nucleotides read TGTGCCAGCAGCCCCTCACTAGCGGGAGCCTACTACGAGCAGTACTTC. The encoded protein is CASSPSLAGAYYEQYF.

This clone was counted a single time. The genes are TRBV14 and TRBJ1-2; 7 nucleotides match TRBD1. The CDR3 has 13 amino acids. Germline V gives CDR1 SGHDN, CDR2 FVKESK. J was trimmed by 5 bases and V by 3 bases; bases with no gene match: 3. CDR3 nucleotide sequence: TGTGCCAGCAGCCAGGGACAGACATATGGCTACACCTTC. Residues: CASSQGQTYGYTF.

The genes are TRBV19 and TRBJ1-1, with 8 bases aligning to TRBD1. With V trimmed by 2 bases and J by 4 bases, 6 bases remained unmatched. Germline V gene data show CDR1 as LNHDA and CDR2 as SQIVND (reference sequence). The CDR3 contains 15 residues. In DNA, the CDR3 is TGTGCCAGTAGTATACAGGGGGCAATAGTCACTGAAGCTTTCTTT. The encoded protein is CASSIQGAIVTEAFF.

This chain uses TRBV28 with TRBJ2-4; weak D call: TRBD2 (6 bases). Per germline, CDR1 MDHEN and CDR2 SYDVKM. Trimming cost V 1 base and J 7 bases, with 17 bases left between them. The CDR3 extends over 16 amino acids. CDR3 DNA: TGTGCCAGCAGTTTATACGGGAGCCCCAATATGAACATTCAGTACTTC. It translates to CASSLYGSPNMNIQYF. Full variable domain (rest looked up from reference TRBV28 and TRBJ2-4): DVKVTQSSRYLVKRTGEKVFLECVQDMDHENMFWYRQDPGLGLRLIYFSYDVKMKEKGDIPEGYSVSREKKERFSLILESASTNQTSMYLCASSLYGSPNMNIQYFGAGTRLSVL.

This clone was seen just once. V is TRBV5-5 and J is TRBJ2-1; 8 bases are shared with TRBD1. The CDR3 has 15 residues. V trimming: 5 bases; J trimming: 0 bases; junction bases outside the gene matches: 4. CDR1 SGHKS and CDR2 YYEKEE come from the germline V gene (reference sequence). Here the CDR3 reads CASRRDRISYNEQFF. The CDR3 nucleotides read TGTGCCAGCAGAAGGGACAGGATCTCCTACAATGAGCAGTTCTTC.

The rearrangement joins TRBV28 to TRBJ2-7; no definite D call. Germline CDR1 reads MDHEN; CDR2 reads SYDVKM. V was clipped by 1 base and J by 4 bases, with 14 bases between them. The CDR3 consists of 15 residues. Here the CDR3 DNA reads TGTGCCAGCAGTTTATATGCCGGGTTCATGTACGAGCAGTACTTC. Translated: CASSLYAGFMYEQYF.

The chain is built from TRBV27 and TRBJ2-3, with TRBD2 matching over 7 bases. The junction had 11 bases not matched to a gene; V was cut back by 0 bases and J by 2 bases. The germline V gene has CDR1 MNHEY and CDR2 SMNVEV (reference sequence). The CDR3 runs to 18 residues. The CDR3 DNA follows: TGTGCCAGCAGTTTATCGATGTACGGCGGGAGCACCACAGATACGCAGTATTTT. This encodes CASSLSMYGGSTTDTQYF.

V usage is TRBV19 and J usage is TRBJ2-3; weak D call: TRBD1 (5 bases). The CDR3 is made up of 13 amino acids. V gave up 6 bases and J gave up 13 bases, with 20 bases separating them. CDR1 and CDR2 from the germline V gene are LNHDA and SQIVND (reference sequence). CDR3 loop: CASRKTGHTLEYF. For the CDR3, the DNA is TGTGCCAGTAGGAAGACTGGACATACGTTGGAGTATTTT.

The chain joins TRBV28 to TRBJ1-5; D is unclear. V was pared by 8 bases and J by 3 bases, with 14 bases between. CDR3 length: 14 residues. Germline CDR1 is MDHEN and CDR2 is SYDVKM. The CDR3 sequence: CASGLPQINQPQHF. The CDR3 DNA reads TGTGCCAGCGGATTGCCCCAGATCAATCAGCCCCAGCATTTT.

CDR3 nucleotides: TGTGCCAGTAGTATATCACAGGGTTATAACACTGAAGCTTTCTTT. It yields the protein CASSISQGYNTEAFF. This chain joins TRBV19 and TRBJ1-1; D possibly corresponds to TRBD1 (6 bases). There are 15 residues in the CDR3. CDR1 is LNHDA, CDR2 SQIVND, per germline (reference sequence). Trimming took 2 bases from V and 2 from J, leaving 12 bases between them.

The chain combines TRBV5-6 with TRBJ1-1; D unresolved. Germline CDR1 SGHDT, CDR2 YYEEEE. V lost 4 bases to trimming and J lost 1 base, with 8 bases between them. CDR3 length equals 13 residues. The CDR3 loop reads CASSRHGNTEAFF. CDR3 DNA: TGTGCCAGCAGCCGACACGGGAACACTGAAGCTTTCTTT.

The chain combines TRBV5-6 with TRBJ2-7, with D perhaps TRBD2 (5 bases). From germline, CDR1 is SGHDT and CDR2 YYEEEE. Trimming shortened V by 4 bases and J by 1 base, and 12 bases separated the two germline ends. This CDR3 region has 14 residues. The CDR3 spells CASSGGLISYEQYF. DNA for the CDR3: TGTGCCAGCAGCGGCGGACTCATTTCCTACGAGCAGTACTTC. Drawing the rest from reference TRBV5-6 and TRBJ2-7, the complete variable domain is DAGVTQSPTHLIKTRGQQVTLRCSPKSGHDTVSWYQQALGQGPQFIFQYYEEEERQRGNFPDRFSGHQFPNYSSELNVNALLLGDSALYLCASSGGLISYEQYFGPGTRLTVT.

V is TRBV29-1 and J is TRBJ1-1; 8 nucleotides line up with TRBD1. Germline V gives CDR1 SQVTM, CDR2 ANQGSEA. The CDR3 has 13 residues. V trimming: 5 bases; J trimming: 1 base; junction bases outside the gene matches: 3. Here the CDR3 DNA reads TGCAGCGTTCTCGGGACAGGGAACACTGAAGCTTTCTTT. Translated, it gives CSVLGTGNTEAFF.

The CDR3 region has the DNA TGTGCCAGCAGTCTAAGCCGCTCAGGTTCCTACAATGAGCAGTTCTTC. This sequence encodes CASSLSRSGSYNEQFF. The rearrangement uses TRBV28 and TRBJ2-1; D not resolved. V was pared by 5 bases and J by 1 base, with 15 bases between. The CDR3 sequence is 16 residues long. The germline V gene has CDR1 MDHEN and CDR2 SYDVKM. Supplemented by reference TRBV28 and TRBJ2-1, the full variable domain reads DVKVTQSSRYLVKRTGEKVFLECVQDMDHENMFWYRQDPGLGLRLIYFSYDVKMKEKGDIPEGYSVSREKKERFSLILESASTNQTSMYLCASSLSRSGSYNEQFFGPGTRLTVL.

The rearrangement uses TRBV7-2 and TRBJ1-2; D unresolved. V was shortened by 2 bases and J by 1 base, with 14 bases between the two germline ends. This CDR3 contains 16 residues. Germline V gene data show CDR1 as SGHTA and CDR2 as FQGNSA. The CDR3 coding sequence is TGTGCCAGCAGCTTATCCGGACGGCCGATTAACTATGGCTACACCTTC. Translated, it gives CASSLSGRPINYGYTF.

This clone was detected a few times. V is TRBV4-3 and J is TRBJ2-2; no clear D. Between the trimmed V and J ends, which lost 0 bases and 0 bases, there was a span of 5 bases. This CDR3 has 15 residues. Germline CDR1 reads LGHNA; CDR2 reads YSLEER. Here the CDR3 reads CASSQEPANTGELFF. The CDR3 DNA reads TGCGCCAGCAGCCAAGAACCTGCGAACACCGGGGAGCTGTTTTTT.

J is TRBJ2-3 and V is TRBV11-2; D remains ambiguous. This CDR3 spans 16 amino acids. V was shortened by 4 bases and J by 2 bases, with 16 bases between the two germline ends. Germline CDR1 reads SGHAT; CDR2 reads FQNNGV. CDR3 nucleotide sequence: TGTGCCAGCAGCTCGCGGCGTTATCTTATCACAGATACGCAGTATTTT. Protein: CASSSRRYLITDTQYF.

The CDR3 loop is CASSYPTVNYGYTF. The CDR3 DNA follows: TGTGCCAGCAGTTATCCGACAGTGAACTATGGCTACACCTTC. The gene calls are TRBV6-2 or TRBV6-3 and TRBJ1-2; TRBD1 is a possible D gene (5 bases). The CDR3 runs to 14 residues. In germline, CDR1 is MNHEY, CDR2 SVGEGT. V shed 3 bases and J shed 2 bases, with 10 bases lying between them.

V and J are TRBV19 and TRBJ2-1; unclear D gene. CDR3 size: 15 residues. V was cut by 3 bases and J by 4 bases, with 13 bases left in between. The germline gives CDR1 LNHDA, CDR2 SQIVND (reference sequence). The CDR3 DNA follows: TGTGCCAGTAGTATGGGAAGGGTTCGTTACAATGAGCAGTTCTTC. It is translated as CASSMGRVRYNEQFF.

The V and J genes are TRBV5-1 and TRBJ2-7; 10 positions agree with TRBD1. The CDR3 extends over 14 amino acids. With 2 bases clipped from V and 4 bases from J, the junction kept 3 bases outside the gene matches. The V gene's germline CDR1 is SGHRS and CDR2 YFSETQ. DNA for the CDR3: TGCGCCAGCAGCTTAGACAGGGGGCAGTACGAGCAGTACTTC. This sequence encodes CASSLDRGQYEQYF.

The gene calls are TRBV6-5 and TRBJ1-5, with D tentatively TRBD1 (5 bases). CDR1 and CDR2 (germline): MNHEY, SVGAGI. The CDR3 consists of 15 residues. The V end was cut by 4 bases, the J end by 0 bases, with 10 bases between. The CDR3 sequence is CASSSGTHSNQPQHF. The CDR3, as DNA: TGTGCCAGCAGTTCCGGGACTCATAGCAATCAGCCCCAGCATTTT.

This clone was found once. This chain joins TRBV6-5 and TRBJ1-4; tentatively, D is TRBD1 (6 bases). CDR1 MNHEY and CDR2 SVGAGI come from the germline V gene. The CDR3 totals 15 residues. The ends were cut back, 6 bases at V and 6 bases at J, with 17 bases in the middle. Here the CDR3 reads CASSLTPHRDEKLFF. CDR3 DNA sequence: TGTGCCAGCAGCCTTACCCCCCACAGGGATGAAAAACTGTTTTTT.